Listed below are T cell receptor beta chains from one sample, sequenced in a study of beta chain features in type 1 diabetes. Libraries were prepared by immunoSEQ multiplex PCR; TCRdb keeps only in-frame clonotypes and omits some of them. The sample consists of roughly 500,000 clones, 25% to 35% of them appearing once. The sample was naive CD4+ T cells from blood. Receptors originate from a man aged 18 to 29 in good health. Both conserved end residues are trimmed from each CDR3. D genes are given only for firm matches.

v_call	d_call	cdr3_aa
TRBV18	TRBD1	ASSSQGSNQPQH
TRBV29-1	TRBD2	SVEGPSGYEQY
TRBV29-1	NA	SVGFVYEQY
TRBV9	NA	ASSVGTTSYEQY
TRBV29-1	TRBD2	SVRSGTSGRREQF
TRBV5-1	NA	ASSFTGNTEAF
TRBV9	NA	ASSVKGRNTEAF
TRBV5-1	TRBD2	ASSLLAGSQETQY
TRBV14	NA	ASSQARTLYNEQF
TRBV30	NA	AWSPDSGNTIY
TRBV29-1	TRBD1	SVATGGRQY
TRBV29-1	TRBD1	SVWGQTNEKLF
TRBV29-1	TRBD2	SIRLAGEADTQY
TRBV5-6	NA	ASSFNLAGQF
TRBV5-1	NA	ASSLTRGLTEAF
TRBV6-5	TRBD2	ASSYSGTSFNEQF
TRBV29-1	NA	SVETGNEQF
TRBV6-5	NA	ASRTLSASGYT
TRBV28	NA	ASSLSRVTAF
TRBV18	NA	ASSPKLAGVNLGLYYEQY
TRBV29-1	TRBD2	SVGILTARTSGRAKSYEQY
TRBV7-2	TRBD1	ASTFAGGEKTQY
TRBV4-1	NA	ASSQPLSSYNEQF
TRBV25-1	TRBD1	ASSDPTGSDTQY
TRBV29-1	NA	SVDPTNTDTQY
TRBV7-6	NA	ASSLRGPADEQF
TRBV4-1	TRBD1	ASSRDRVGYEQY
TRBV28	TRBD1	ASSLMRGQGDIQY
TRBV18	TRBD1	ASSPDRGLSSSYEQY
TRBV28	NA	ASSSEGREAF
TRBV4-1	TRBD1	ASRQGTGTGNYEQY
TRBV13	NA	ASRDYVRGRHEQY
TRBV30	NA	AWNPQANTEAF
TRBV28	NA	ASSDRGKDTEAF
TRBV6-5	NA	ASSYDNEQF
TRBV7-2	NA	ASSPSPWAGYQETQY
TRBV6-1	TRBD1	ASRLDRGQYNEQF
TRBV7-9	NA	ASSLAGKLAQF
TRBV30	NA	AWSQDRNEKLF
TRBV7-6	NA	ASSFSGSYEQY
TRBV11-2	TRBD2	ASSSFRVAGGDEQF
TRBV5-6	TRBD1	ASSQDRENTGELF
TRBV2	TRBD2	ASSLAGGHEQY
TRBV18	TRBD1	ASSSDRGNEQY
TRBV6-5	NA	ASSLRDTQY
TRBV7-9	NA	ASSLAPGEADEQY
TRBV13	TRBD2	ASSPGTSYTDTQY
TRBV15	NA	ATSRVPYNEQF
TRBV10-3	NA	AISNALNTEAF
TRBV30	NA	AWRRGGLPTQH